This entry is about one T cell receptor beta chain. Its antigen remains unidentified. A much larger clone differs by one base, so this may be a read error. This specimen belongs to a study of molecular identifiers for immune sequencing clone quantification (dated by TCRdb to 2017 to 2018). Study-level background: For a replicate experiment, RNA from roughly 21,000 or 96,000 naive CD8 T cells was divided into five aliquots, of which four were sequenced. The study was a methods study using CD8 T cells to benchmark molecular-identifier clustering-based TCR repertoire sequencing (MIDCIRS) and TCR RNA copy counting. What the research found in general, with its limitations: In CMV-specific effector cells, clones with more than 20 RNA copies contained over 98% of molecules, whereas in naive cells such clones contained under 1% of molecules. Highly expanded clone sizes could be underestimated because identical TCR molecules may share a barcode. Spiked-in Jurkat TCR RNA (around nine copies' worth), which is not part of the donor repertoire, was contained in the naive libraries. When barcode sub-clustering was left out, chimeric consensus sequences inflated TCR diversity, with chimeras reaching as high as 47%. Modeling indicated around 3 TCR RNA copies recovered per cell, compared with around 11 by digital PCR, which implies a capture efficiency of approximately 30%. A single cell's worth of spiked-in Jurkat TCR RNA was reported detectable even among under 1.1 million naive CD8 T cells.

Naive CD8 T cell libraries were made from 20,000 to 1,000,000 sorted cells using 10%, 30% or 50% of purified RNA. Naive CD8 T cells, defined as CD8+CD4-CCR7+CD45RA+, were FACS-sorted into RLT Plus buffer on a BD FACSAria II. To test detection sensitivity, Jurkat RNA equal to around 11 TCR copies was added to samples of roughly 17,000-1,100,000 naive CD8 T cells. CD8 T cells were enriched using RosetteSep CD8+ T Cell Enrichment Cocktail and Ficoll-Paque, and the enriched cells then underwent ACK red cell lysis. The library came from PCR. The sequencing machine was a NextSeq 500. Preparation of bulk TCR libraries followed a previously described approach, with the TCR primers listed in Table S5. Purification of total RNA was performed with the Qiagen AllPrep DNA/RNA kit. Before any analysis, reads coming from multiple sequencing runs of the same library were combined into one pool. Concerning the study's data processing: Reads were retained only if the reads had an exact TCR constant sequence, and the retained reads were trimmed to 150 nt and grouped according to their 12-nt molecular barcodes. Within each barcode group, reads were sub-clustered at a 15% Levenshtein threshold, and quality-weighted consensus sequences were built per RNA molecule. Non-functional sequences were removed, as were lower-count sequences one edit away from another. On the basis of fitting two negative binomial distributions, barcode sub-clusters with fewer than 20% of the maximum read count were discarded. TCRdb trimmed public reads at Q25 via fastp, called clones via MiXCR and kept in-frame beta chains. Entries are consolidated by CDR3 protein sequence, retaining the most common genes and DNA. The V and J calls shown here were made by TCRdb, not taken from the authors' results. This sample holds some 580,000 distinct CDR3 sequences; 25% were observed only once. The ten largest clonotypes hold around 0.78% of the sample.

The germline V gene (reference sequence) specifies MNHEY as CDR1 and SMNVEV as CDR2. The CDR3 sequence holds 14 residues, the cysteine and phenylalanine included. CDR3 DNA is the only sequence kept; it has 42 bases, read in frame from the first base. The specimen was naive CD8+ T cells from blood, with Jurkat cell RNA spiked in. What the cell subset or site label conveys for this sample: FACS-sorted CD8+CD4-CCR7+CD45RA+ naive T cells. The chain is assembled from TRBV27 and TRBJ2-3; a tentative D match to TRBD2 spans 5 bases. The TCR sequence derives from a human donor in good health. Some libraries in this study had Jurkat cell RNA spiked in. DNA sequence: TGTGCCGGCAGTTTTTATAGCGGCACAGATACGCAGTATTTT. This yields the protein CAGSFYSGTDTQYF.